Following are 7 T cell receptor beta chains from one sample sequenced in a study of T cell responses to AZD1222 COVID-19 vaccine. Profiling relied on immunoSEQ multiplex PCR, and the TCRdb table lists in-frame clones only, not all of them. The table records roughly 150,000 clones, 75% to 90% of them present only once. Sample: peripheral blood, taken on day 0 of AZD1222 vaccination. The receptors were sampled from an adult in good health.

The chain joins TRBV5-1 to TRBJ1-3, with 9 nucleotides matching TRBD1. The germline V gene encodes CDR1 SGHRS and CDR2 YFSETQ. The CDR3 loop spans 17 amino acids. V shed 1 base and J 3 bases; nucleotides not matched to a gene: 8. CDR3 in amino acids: CASSLTGGRSFGNTIYF. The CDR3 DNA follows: TGCGCCAGCAGCTTGACAGGGGGCCGATCGTTTGGAAACACCATATATTTT.

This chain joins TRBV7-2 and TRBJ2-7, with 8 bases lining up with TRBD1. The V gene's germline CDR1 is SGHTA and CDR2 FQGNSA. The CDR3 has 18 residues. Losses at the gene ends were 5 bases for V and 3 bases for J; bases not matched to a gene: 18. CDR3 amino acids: CASSPHRLGGQDGYEQYV. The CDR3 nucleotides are TGTGCCAGCAGCCCACACCGGTTAGGGGGACAGGATGGCTACGAGCAGTACGTC.

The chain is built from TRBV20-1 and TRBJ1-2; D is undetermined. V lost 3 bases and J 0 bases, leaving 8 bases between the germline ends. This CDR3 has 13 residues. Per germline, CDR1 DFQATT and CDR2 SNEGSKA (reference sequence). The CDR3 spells CSASGGANYGYTF. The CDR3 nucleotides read TGCAGTGCTAGTGGCGGGGCTAACTATGGCTACACCTTC.

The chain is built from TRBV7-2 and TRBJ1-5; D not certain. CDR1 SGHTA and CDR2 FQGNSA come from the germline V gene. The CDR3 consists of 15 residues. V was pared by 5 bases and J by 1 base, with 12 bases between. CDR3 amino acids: CASSTRQMSNQPQHF. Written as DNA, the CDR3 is TGTGCCAGCAGCACCAGACAAATGAGCAATCAGCCCCAGCATTTT. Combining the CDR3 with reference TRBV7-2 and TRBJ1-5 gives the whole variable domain GAGVSQSPSNKVTEKGKDVELRCDPISGHTALYWYRQSLGQGLEFLIYFQGNSAPDKSGLPSDRFSAERTGGSVSTLTIQRTQQEDSAVYLCASSTRQMSNQPQHFGDGTRLSIL.

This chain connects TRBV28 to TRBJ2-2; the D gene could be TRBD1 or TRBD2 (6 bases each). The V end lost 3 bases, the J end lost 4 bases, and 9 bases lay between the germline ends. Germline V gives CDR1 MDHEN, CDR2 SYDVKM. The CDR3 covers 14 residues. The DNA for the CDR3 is TGTGCCAGCAGTTTTTCGGGGGCCACCGGGGAGCTGTTTTTT. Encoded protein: CASSFSGATGELFF.

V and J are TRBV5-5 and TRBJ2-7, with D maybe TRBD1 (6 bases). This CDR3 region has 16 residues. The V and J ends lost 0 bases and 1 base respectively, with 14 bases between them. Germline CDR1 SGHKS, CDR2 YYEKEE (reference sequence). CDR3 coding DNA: TGTGCCAGCAGCTTGGGGGCCGGGACACCGTCCTACGAGCAGTACTTC. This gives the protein CASSLGAGTPSYEQYF.

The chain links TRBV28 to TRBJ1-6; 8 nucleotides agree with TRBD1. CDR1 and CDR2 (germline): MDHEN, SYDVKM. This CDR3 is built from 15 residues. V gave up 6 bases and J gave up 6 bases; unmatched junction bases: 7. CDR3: CASRSSGQGNSPLHF. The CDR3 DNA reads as TGTGCCAGCAGATCGAGCGGACAGGGTAATTCACCCCTCCACTTT.